The 22 T cell receptor beta chains below all came from one sample that was sequenced in a study of T cell changes during pregnancy in multiple sclerosis. Profiled with immunoSEQ multiplex PCR; TCRdb holds only in-frame clones, not every one. The sample has approximately 60,000 clones; more than 75% are singletons. The source was peripheral blood, collected in the second trimester of pregnancy. The receptors originated from a female donor with multiple sclerosis, enrolled in a pregnancy study.

This chain joins TRBV5-6 and TRBJ2-5; D may be TRBD1 (6 bases). CDR1 SGHDT and CDR2 YYEEEE come from the germline V gene. The CDR3 has 13 amino acids. V was cut by 4 bases and J by 11 bases, with 18 bases left in between. The CDR3 DNA is TGTGCCAGCAGCGACCGCCGACAGGCGGGTCAGTACTTC. Translated: CASSDRRQAGQYF.

Of note for this clone: It is unclear where the CDR3 begins or ends on the DNA, so no DNA is shown, and the CDR3 is as TCRdb lists it. This rearrangement joins TRBV5-6 to TRBJ1-3; the DNA was not used to check the table's D call, TRBD1. The CDR3 is 14 residues long, ends included. Germline V gene lookup returns CDR1 SGHDT and CDR2 YYEEEE. The CDR3 loop is CASSFGPGSDTIYF.

The J gene is TRBJ1-2, the V gene TRBV6-5; TRBD1 matches 7 bases. This CDR3 is 13 amino acids long. Germline CDR1 is MNHEY and CDR2 is SVGAGI. V dropped 6 bases and J dropped 2; count of bases not matched to a gene: 3. The CDR3 DNA reads as TGTGCCAGCAGCGACAGGGAAAACTATGGCTACACCTTC. Its translation is CASSDRENYGYTF.

The rearrangement uses TRBV30 and TRBJ1-5; unclear D gene. Germline CDR1 GTSNPN, CDR2 SVGIG (reference sequence). V was shortened by 5 bases and J by 10 bases, with 6 bases between the two germline ends. This CDR3 is 9 amino acids long. CDR3 region: CAWSLPQHF. CDR3 coding DNA: TGTGCCTGGTCCCTTCCCCAGCATTTT.

The CDR3 nucleotides are TGTGCCAGCAGCCCGACCTTGGACAGCTACGAGCAGTACTTC. It yields the protein CASSPTLDSYEQYF. V is TRBV16 and J is TRBJ2-7; TRBD1 might be the D (6 bases). The V gene's germline CDR1 is KGHSY and CDR2 FQNENV. The length of the CDR3 is 14 residues. Trimming removed 4 bases at V and 3 bases at J, with 13 bases between.

The V gene is TRBV4-2, the J gene TRBJ2-7; unclear D gene. The V gene lost 0 bases and the J gene lost 0 bases, with 9 bases spanning the gap. Germline CDR1 and CDR2: LGHNA and YNFKEQ. The CDR3 consists of 15 residues. The CDR3 sequence: CASSQETGSSYEQYF. CDR3 bases: TGTGCCAGCAGCCAAGAAACCGGGTCCTCCTACGAGCAGTACTTC.

The chain links TRBV15 to TRBJ2-3, with TRBD2 as a possible D gene (6 bases). CDR3 size: 14 residues. The ends were cut back, 5 bases at V and 0 bases at J, with 9 bases in the middle. Germline V lookup: CDR1 LNHNV, CDR2 YYDKDF (reference sequence). CDR3 coding DNA: TGTGCCACCAGCTGGGGGGATAGCACAGATACGCAGTATTTT. This codes for CATSWGDSTDTQYF.

V gene TRBV4-1 combines with J gene TRBJ2-2, with 7 bases that match TRBD1. Germline V gene data show CDR1 as MGHRA and CDR2 as YSYEKL. J lost 3 bases, V lost 2 bases, and 6 bases had no gene match. This CDR3 spans 16 amino acids. For the CDR3, the DNA is TGCGCCAGCAGCCAATTAAGGGACAGCTACACCGGGGAGCTGTTTTTT. Translating it yields CASSQLRDSYTGELFF.

The chain employs TRBV16 and TRBJ2-3; D possibly corresponds to TRBD2 (6 bases). The germline CDR1 and CDR2 sequences are KGHSY and FQNENV. Trimming took off 4 bases at V and 6 bases at J, with 11 bases between the two ends. This CDR3 has 13 residues. The CDR3 sequence is CASSRDSPDTQYF. DNA for the CDR3: TGTGCCAGCAGCCGGGACTCCCCGGATACGCAGTATTTT.

This clone was counted a single time. The chain employs TRBV9 and TRBJ1-5, with a weak D call TRBD1 (5 bases). The CDR3 runs to 15 residues. V was trimmed by 4 bases and J by 8 bases, leaving 19 bases between them. In germline, CDR1 is SGDLS, CDR2 YYNGEE. In nucleotides, the CDR3 is TGTGCCAGCAGCCCCCGGGACGGGGGTGGGGAGCCCCAGCATTTT. Translated: CASSPRDGGGEPQHF.

The chain is built from TRBV13 and TRBJ2-7; 8 nucleotides align to TRBD2. V shed 1 base, J shed 2 bases, and the junction held 4 bases outside the gene matches. Germline loops: CDR1 PRHDT, CDR2 FYEKMQ (reference sequence). The CDR3 is 15 residues long. DNA for the CDR3: TGTGCCAGCAGCTTAGTCGGGGGGGCTCCCTACGAGCAGTACTTC. It is translated as CASSLVGGAPYEQYF. Supplemented by reference TRBV13 and TRBJ2-7, the full variable domain reads AAGVIQSPRHLIKEKRETATLKCYPIPRHDTVYWYQQGPGQDPQFLISFYEKMQSDKGSIPDRFSAQQFSDYHSELNMSSLELGDSALYFCASSLVGGAPYEQYFGPGTRLTVT.

This clone was seen a single time. The genes are TRBV7-2 and TRBJ2-7; tentatively, D is TRBD2 (5 bases). The CDR3 is 14 residues long. From germline, CDR1 is SGHTA and CDR2 FQGNSA. V lost 3 bases to trimming and J lost 5 bases, with 14 bases between them. The CDR3, as DNA: TGTGCCAGCAGCTTTGTCCGGGGAGAGAACGAGCAGTACTTC. It specifies CASSFVRGENEQYF. Full variable domain (missing parts from reference TRBV7-2 and TRBJ2-7): GAGVSQSPSNKVTEKGKDVELRCDPISGHTALYWYRQSLGQGLEFLIYFQGNSAPDKSGLPSDRFSAERTGGSVSTLTIQRTQQEDSAVYLCASSFVRGENEQYFGPGTRLTVT.

This chain connects TRBV27 to TRBJ2-1; no definite D call. The CDR3 runs 14 residues. Deletions cut 5 bases from V and 3 bases from J, with 11 bases between. Germline V gene data show CDR1 as MNHEY and CDR2 as SMNVEV (reference sequence). Written as DNA, the CDR3 is TGTGCCAGCAGTCCCTCCCGACTCTACAATGAGCAGTTCTTC. This gives the protein CASSPSRLYNEQFF.

The count of this clone is one. This chain connects TRBV5-6 to TRBJ2-1; 11 nucleotides align to TRBD2. CDR3 length equals 16 residues. Germline assignment: CDR1 SGHDT and CDR2 YYEEEE. Trimming cost V 1 base and J 5 bases; bases outside gene matches: 5. The CDR3: CASSLIAGGPHNEQFF. For the CDR3, the DNA is TGTGCCAGCAGCTTGATAGCGGGGGGGCCCCACAATGAGCAGTTCTTC.

The chain is built from TRBV6-5 and TRBJ1-3; D gene unclear. The CDR3 contains 15 residues. Germline assignment: CDR1 MNHEY and CDR2 SVGAGI. V lost 10 bases and J 11 bases, leaving 27 bases between the germline ends. The CDR3 loop reads CATAPGGFNGRAIYF. The CDR3 nucleotides read TGTGCCACCGCACCCGGAGGGTTTAATGGTAGAGCCATATATTTT.

The table lists this clone with a few counts. V usage is TRBV18 and J usage is TRBJ1-6, with a possible D match to TRBD1 (5 bases). CDR1 and CDR2 from the germline V gene are KGHSH and LQKENI. The CDR3 runs to 14 residues. Trimming cost V 6 bases and J 9 bases, with 15 bases left between them. The CDR3 DNA sequence: TGTGCCAGCTCGACAAGGGACGGGGGTTCACCCCTCCACTTT. As protein: CASSTRDGGSPLHF.

This chain links TRBV28 with TRBJ2-1; 9 bases are a match to TRBD2. With V trimmed by 2 bases and J by 6 bases, 5 bases remained unmatched. Germline loops: CDR1 MDHEN, CDR2 SYDVKM. This CDR3 is 15 amino acids long. CDR3 residues: CASSLAGGKGNEQFF. CDR3 sequence (DNA): TGTGCCAGCAGTTTAGCGGGGGGGAAAGGCAATGAGCAGTTCTTC.

The V call is TRBV28, the J call TRBJ1-6; 7 positions agree with TRBD1. V lost 6 bases and J lost 8; bases outside the gene matches: 4. The CDR3 is 13 amino acids. Germline lookup yields CDR1 MDHEN and CDR2 SYDVKM. The CDR3 DNA is TGTGCCAGCAGAGACAGGGTTGATTCACCCCTCCACTTT. Protein product: CASRDRVDSPLHF.

The V gene is TRBV30, the J gene TRBJ2-7, with 9 bases aligning to TRBD1. Looked up from germline, CDR1 is GTSNPN and CDR2 is SVGIG (reference sequence). V lost 0 bases and J lost 4; bases outside the gene matches: 10. CDR3 length: 16 amino acids. DNA for the CDR3: TGTGCCTGGAGTGTACTCGGGGACAGGGCGGTATACGAGCAGTACTTC. Protein product: CAWSVLGDRAVYEQYF.

This clone was detected only once. The chain couples TRBV28 to TRBJ2-7; 8 nucleotides match TRBD1. The junction had 11 bases not matched to a gene; V was cut back by 6 bases and J by 4 bases. The CDR3 runs 15 residues. Germline V gives CDR1 MDHEN, CDR2 SYDVKM. The CDR3 loop is CASRPRQGLTYEQYF. The CDR3 nucleotides read TGTGCCAGCAGGCCCAGACAGGGGCTTACATACGAGCAGTACTTC.

Comment on this clone: This same CDR3 is encoded by further DNA sequences in the sample. V usage is TRBV5-1 and J usage is TRBJ2-1; 15 positions agree with TRBD2. The germline V gene encodes CDR1 SGHRS and CDR2 YFSETQ. V lost 2 bases to trimming and J lost 7 bases; unmatched junction nucleotides: 1. The CDR3 runs 15 residues. CDR3: CASSLGLAGGNEQFF. The CDR3 nucleotides read TGCGCCAGCAGCTTAGGACTAGCGGGGGGGAATGAGCAGTTCTTC.

The chain links TRBV6-6 to TRBJ1-1; possible D gene TRBD1, 5 bases. The CDR3 has 12 amino acids. Deletions cut 2 bases from V and 10 bases from J, with 11 bases between. Germline V CDR1 and CDR2: MNHNY, SVGAGI (reference sequence). The CDR3 nucleotides read TGTGCCAGCAGTTACGGGCAGGGTGGAGCTTTCTTT. Encoded protein: CASSYGQGGAFF.